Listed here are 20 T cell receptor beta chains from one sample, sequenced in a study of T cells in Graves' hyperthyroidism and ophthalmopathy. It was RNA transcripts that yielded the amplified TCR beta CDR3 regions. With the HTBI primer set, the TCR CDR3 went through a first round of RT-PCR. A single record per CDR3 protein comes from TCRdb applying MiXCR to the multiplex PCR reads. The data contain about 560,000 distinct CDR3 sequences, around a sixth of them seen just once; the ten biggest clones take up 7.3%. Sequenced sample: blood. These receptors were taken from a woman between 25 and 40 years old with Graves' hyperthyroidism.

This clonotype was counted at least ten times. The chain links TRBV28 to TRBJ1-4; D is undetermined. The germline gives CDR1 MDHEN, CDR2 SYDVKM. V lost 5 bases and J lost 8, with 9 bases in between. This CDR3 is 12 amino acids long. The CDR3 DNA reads TGTGCCAGCAGTGGGTTGGGAGAAAAACTGTTTTTT. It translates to CASSGLGEKLFF.

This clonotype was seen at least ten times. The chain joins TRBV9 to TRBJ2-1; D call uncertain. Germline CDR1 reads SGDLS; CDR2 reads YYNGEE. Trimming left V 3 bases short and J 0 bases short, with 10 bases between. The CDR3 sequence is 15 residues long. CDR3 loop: CASSGPPASYNEQFF. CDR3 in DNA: TGTGCCAGCAGCGGCCCCCCAGCCTCCTACAATGAGCAGTTCTTC.

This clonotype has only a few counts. CDR3 sequence: CASSLAWGGGNIQYF. The CDR3 DNA follows: TGTGCCAGCAGCTTAGCCTGGGGAGGGGGAAACATTCAGTACTTC. The J gene is TRBJ2-4, the V gene TRBV11-2, with a weak D call TRBD2 (7 bases). V lost 1 base and J 6 bases, leaving 13 bases between the germline ends. The CDR3 is 15 amino acids. Germline V CDR1 and CDR2: SGHAT, FQNNGV.

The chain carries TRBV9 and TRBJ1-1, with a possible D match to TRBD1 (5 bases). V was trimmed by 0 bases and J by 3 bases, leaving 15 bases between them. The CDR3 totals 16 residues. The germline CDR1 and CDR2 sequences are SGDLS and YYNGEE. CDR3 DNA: TGTGCCAGCAGCGTAGTTGGAGGGGATAAGTACACTGAAGCTTTCTTT. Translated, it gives CASSVVGGDKYTEAFF.

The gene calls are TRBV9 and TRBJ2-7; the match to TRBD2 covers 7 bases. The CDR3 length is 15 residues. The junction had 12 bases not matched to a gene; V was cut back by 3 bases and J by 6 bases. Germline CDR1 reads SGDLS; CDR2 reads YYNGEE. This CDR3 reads CASSGSWAGVAEQYF. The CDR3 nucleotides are TGTGCCAGCAGCGGATCATGGGCGGGAGTCGCCGAGCAGTACTTC.

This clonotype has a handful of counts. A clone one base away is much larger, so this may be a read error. CDR3 amino acids: CASSEGQGVQSYNGQFF. CDR3 sequence (DNA): TGTGCCAGCAGCGAGGGACAGGGGGTACAAAGCTACAATGGGCAGTTCTTC. V usage is TRBV7-9 and J usage is TRBJ2-1; the match to TRBD1 covers 11 bases. The germline V gene has CDR1 SEHNR and CDR2 FQNEAQ (reference sequence). The CDR3 loop spans 17 amino acids.

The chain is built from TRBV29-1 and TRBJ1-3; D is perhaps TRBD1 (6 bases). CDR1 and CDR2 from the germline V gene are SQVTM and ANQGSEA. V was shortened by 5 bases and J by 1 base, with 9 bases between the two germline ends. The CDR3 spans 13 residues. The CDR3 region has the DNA TGCAGCGTTATACAGGGATCTGGAAACACCATATATTTT. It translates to CSVIQGSGNTIYF.

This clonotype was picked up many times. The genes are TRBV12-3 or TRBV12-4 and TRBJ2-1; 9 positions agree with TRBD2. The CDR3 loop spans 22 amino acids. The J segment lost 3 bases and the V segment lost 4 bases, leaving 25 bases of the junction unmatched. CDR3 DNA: TGTGCCAGCAGTTCCAAGACTAGGACGGGACCGGGACTAGCATTTGACTACAATGAGCAGTTCTTC. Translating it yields CASSSKTRTGPGLAFDYNEQFF.

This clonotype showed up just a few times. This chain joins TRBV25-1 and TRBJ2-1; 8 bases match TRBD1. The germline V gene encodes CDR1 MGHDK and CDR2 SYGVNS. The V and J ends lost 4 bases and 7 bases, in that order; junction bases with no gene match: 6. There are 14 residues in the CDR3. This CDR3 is CASSAGGAGNEQFF. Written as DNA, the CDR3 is TGTGCCAGCAGTGCAGGGGGCGCGGGGAATGAGCAGTTCTTC.

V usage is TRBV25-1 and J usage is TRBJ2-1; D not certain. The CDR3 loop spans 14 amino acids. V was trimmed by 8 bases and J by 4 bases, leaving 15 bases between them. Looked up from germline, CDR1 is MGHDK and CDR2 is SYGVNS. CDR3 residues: CASATYGSYNEQFF. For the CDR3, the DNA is TGTGCCAGCGCAACCTACGGTTCTTACAATGAGCAGTTCTTC.

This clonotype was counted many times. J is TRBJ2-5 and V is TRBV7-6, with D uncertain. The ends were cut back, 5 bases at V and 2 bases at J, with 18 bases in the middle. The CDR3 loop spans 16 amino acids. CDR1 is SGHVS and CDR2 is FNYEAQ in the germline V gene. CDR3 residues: CASSPLGRTPQETQYF. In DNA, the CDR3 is TGTGCCAGCAGCCCGCTCGGACGGACCCCTCAAGAGACCCAGTACTTC.

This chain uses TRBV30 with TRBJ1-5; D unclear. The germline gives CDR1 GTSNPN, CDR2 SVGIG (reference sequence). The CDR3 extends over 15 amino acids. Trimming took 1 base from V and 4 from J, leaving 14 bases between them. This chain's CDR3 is CAWSGADSGNQPQHF. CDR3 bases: TGTGCCTGGAGTGGCGCGGACTCGGGAAATCAGCCCCAGCATTTT.

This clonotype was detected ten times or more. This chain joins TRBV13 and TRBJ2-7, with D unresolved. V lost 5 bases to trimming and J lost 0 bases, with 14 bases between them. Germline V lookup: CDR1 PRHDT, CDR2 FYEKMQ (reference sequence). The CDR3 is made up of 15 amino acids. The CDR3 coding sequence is TGTGCCAGCAGCCCCGAAGCAATAGACTCCTACGAGCAGTACTTC. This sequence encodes CASSPEAIDSYEQYF.

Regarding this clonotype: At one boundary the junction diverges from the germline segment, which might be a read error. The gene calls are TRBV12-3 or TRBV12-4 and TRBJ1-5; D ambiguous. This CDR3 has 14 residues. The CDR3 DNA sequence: TGTGCCGGCAGTTTAATAGGGAGCAATCAGCCCCAGCATTTT. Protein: CAGSLIGSNQPQHF.

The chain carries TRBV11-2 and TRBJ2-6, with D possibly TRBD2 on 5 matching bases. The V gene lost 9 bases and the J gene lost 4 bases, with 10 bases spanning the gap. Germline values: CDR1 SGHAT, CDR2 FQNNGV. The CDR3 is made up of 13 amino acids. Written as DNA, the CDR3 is TGTGCCAGAGGGTCGGGGGGGGCCAACGTCCTGACTTTC. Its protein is CARGSGGANVLTF.

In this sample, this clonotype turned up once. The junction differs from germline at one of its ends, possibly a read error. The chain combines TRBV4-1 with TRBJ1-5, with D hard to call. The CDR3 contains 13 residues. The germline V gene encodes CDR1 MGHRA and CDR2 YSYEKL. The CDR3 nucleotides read TGTGCCAGCAGCCCCGAAGGGATTCAGCCCCAGCATTTT. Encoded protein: CASSPEGIQPQHF.

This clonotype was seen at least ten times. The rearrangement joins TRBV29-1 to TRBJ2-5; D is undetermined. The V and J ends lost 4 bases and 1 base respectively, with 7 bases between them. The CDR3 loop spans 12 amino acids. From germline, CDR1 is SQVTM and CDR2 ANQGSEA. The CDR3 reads CSVGPLQETQYF. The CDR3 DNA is TGCAGCGTTGGGCCCCTCCAAGAGACCCAGTACTTC.

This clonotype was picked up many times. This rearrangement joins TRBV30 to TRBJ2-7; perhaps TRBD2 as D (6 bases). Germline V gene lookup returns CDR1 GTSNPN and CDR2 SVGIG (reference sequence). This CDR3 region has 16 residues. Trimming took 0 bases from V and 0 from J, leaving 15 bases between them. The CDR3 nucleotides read TGTGCCTGGAGTGTCGGGGCGGGATCCTCCTCCTACGAGCAGTACTTC. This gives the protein CAWSVGAGSSSYEQYF.

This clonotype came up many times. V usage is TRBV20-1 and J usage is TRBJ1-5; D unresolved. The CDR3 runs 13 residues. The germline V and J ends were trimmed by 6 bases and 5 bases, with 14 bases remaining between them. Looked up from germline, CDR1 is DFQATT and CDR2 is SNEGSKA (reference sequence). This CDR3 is CSAPDEFDQPQHF. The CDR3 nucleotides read TGCAGTGCGCCGGATGAGTTCGATCAGCCCCAGCATTTT.

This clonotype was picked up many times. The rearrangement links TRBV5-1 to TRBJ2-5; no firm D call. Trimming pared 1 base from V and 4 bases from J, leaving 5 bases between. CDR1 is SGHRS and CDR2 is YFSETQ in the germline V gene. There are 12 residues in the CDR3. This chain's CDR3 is CASSLTSETQYF. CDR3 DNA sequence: TGCGCCAGCAGCTTGACCTCAGAGACCCAGTACTTC.